A single sample is the source of the 24 T cell receptor beta chains below, sequenced in a study of control samples from healthy donors and cancer patients. The data were produced by immunoSEQ multiplex PCR, yet TCRdb's version contains in-frame clones alone and is incomplete. The table shows about 150,000 clones, with around 88% occurring only once. The material sequenced was blood. These receptors were obtained from a man aged 18 to 30 in good health.

This sequence joins TRBV14 and TRBJ2-7; 8 nucleotides align to TRBD1. V was clipped by 4 bases and J by 0 bases; unmatched bases: 2. Per germline, CDR1 SGHDN and CDR2 FVKESK. There are 14 residues in the CDR3. Here the CDR3 DNA reads TGTGCCAGCAGCCCGGGACAGGTCTCCTACGAGCAGTACTTC. It yields the protein CASSPGQVSYEQYF.

Here the CDR3 DNA reads TGTGCCAGCAGCTACGGGGGAAGGGGCACTGAAGCTTTCTTT. It codes for CASSYGGRGTEAFF. The chain employs TRBV6-5 and TRBJ1-1, with D possibly being TRBD1 (5 bases). V lost 6 bases to trimming and J lost 4 bases, with 15 bases between them. The germline CDR1 and CDR2 sequences are MNHEY and SVGAGI. The CDR3 loop spans 14 amino acids.

The V call is TRBV28, the J call TRBJ1-2; D gene ambiguous. CDR1 and CDR2 from the germline V gene are MDHEN and SYDVKM. The CDR3 loop spans 13 amino acids. Trimming cost V 2 bases and J 8 bases, with 12 bases left between them. CDR3 sequence: CASSLASTRGYTF. CDR3 sequence (DNA): TGTGCCAGCAGTTTAGCGTCCACCCGGGGCTACACCTTC.

The CDR3 coding sequence is TGTGCCATCAGTGAATCAGGACTAGCGGGGATCCAAGAGACCCAGTACTTC. Its protein is CAISESGLAGIQETQYF. V usage is TRBV10-3 and J usage is TRBJ2-5; 12 positions match TRBD2. Trimming at V came to 3 bases and at J to 1 base, leaving 6 bases not matched to a gene. The V gene's germline CDR1 is ENHRY and CDR2 SYGVKD. This CDR3 has 17 residues.

J is TRBJ2-5 and V is TRBV7-9; D might be TRBD1 (6 bases). V lost 3 bases, J lost 1 base, and 21 bases lay in between. Germline CDR1 SEHNR, CDR2 FQNEAQ (reference sequence). This CDR3 spans 18 amino acids. CDR3 in amino acids: CASSFPSEDSSFQETQYF. CDR3 DNA sequence: TGTGCCAGCAGCTTTCCCTCTGAGGACAGTTCCTTCCAAGAGACCCAGTACTTC.

The rearrangement joins TRBV6-4 to TRBJ2-1; D remains ambiguous. Germline V gene sequence: CDR1 MRHNA, CDR2 SNTAGT. The CDR3 is 10 residues long. Trimming removed 7 bases from V and 5 bases from J, with 3 bases in between. The CDR3 DNA follows: TGTGCCAGCATTCACAATGAGCAGTTCTTC. Protein sequence: CASIHNEQFF.

This clone has just a few counts. This sequence joins TRBV5-1 and TRBJ2-2; D is undetermined. Germline lookup yields CDR1 SGHRS and CDR2 YFSETQ. The CDR3 is 15 residues long. Trimming removed 4 bases from V and 5 bases from J, with 15 bases in between. The CDR3 sequence: CASSPSEIKTGELFF. As DNA, the CDR3 is TGCGCCAGCAGCCCTTCCGAGATAAAGACCGGGGAGCTGTTTTTT.

CDR3: CSVGRPMNTEAFF. CDR3 bases: TGCAGCGTTGGGAGGCCCATGAACACTGAAGCTTTCTTT. This sequence joins TRBV29-1 and TRBJ1-1, with no clear D. V lost 4 bases, J lost 0 bases, and 9 bases lay in between. Looked up from germline, CDR1 is SQVTM and CDR2 is ANQGSEA. The CDR3 spans 13 residues.

This rearrangement joins TRBV19 to TRBJ1-2; 12 bases match TRBD1. V shed 9 bases and J 8 bases; nucleotides not matched to a gene: 7. Germline CDR1 LNHDA, CDR2 SQIVND (reference sequence). This CDR3 region has 13 residues. The CDR3 sequence is CASHTGTGGGYTF. CDR3 sequence (DNA): TGTGCCAGCCACACCGGGACAGGGGGCGGCTACACCTTC.

The chain couples TRBV3-1 (or the pseudogene TRBV3-2) to TRBJ2-6; 9 bases are shared with TRBD1. With 6 bases clipped from V and 2 bases from J, the junction kept 8 bases outside the gene matches. The germline gives CDR1 LGHDT, CDR2 YNNKEL (reference sequence). The length of the CDR3 is 17 residues. The CDR3 here is CASRLQGAPAGANVLTF. In DNA form, the CDR3 reads TGTGCCAGCAGGTTACAGGGGGCGCCAGCTGGGGCCAACGTCCTGACTTTC.

The rearrangement links TRBV21-1 to TRBJ2-5; no DNA check was done on the table's D call, TRBD2. TRBV21-1 is marked as a pseudogene. The CDR3 is made up of 15 amino acids. The CDR3 is CASSGSGGAVETQYF. The CDR3 region has the DNA TGTGCCAGCAGCGGTAGCGGGGGGGCCGTGGAGACCCAGTACTTC.

The genes are TRBV25-1 and TRBJ1-6; 11 bases map to TRBD1. Germline values: CDR1 MGHDK, CDR2 SYGVNS. CDR3 size: 16 residues. V shed 4 bases and J 7 bases; nucleotides not matched to a gene: 6. The CDR3 is CASSGTGGFYNSPLHF. The CDR3 DNA is TGTGCCAGCAGTGGGACAGGGGGCTTCTACAATTCACCCCTCCACTTT.

The gene calls are TRBV19 and TRBJ1-5; 10 bases agree with TRBD1. The J segment lost 5 bases and the V segment lost 10 bases, leaving 5 bases of the junction unmatched. In germline, CDR1 is LNHDA, CDR2 SQIVND (reference sequence). CDR3 length: 13 amino acids. As DNA, the CDR3 is TGTGCCACTAAAGACAGGGGGCATCAGCCCCAGCATTTT. Its translation is CATKDRGHQPQHF. The full variable domain, with the rest looked up from reference TRBV19 and TRBJ1-5, is DGGITQSPKYLFRKEGQNVTLSCEQNLNHDAMYWYRQDPGQGLRLIYYSQIVNDFQKGDIAEGYSVSREKKESFPLTVTSAQKNPTAFYLCATKDRGHQPQHFGDGTRLSIL.

This chain links TRBV29-1 with TRBJ1-1; D unclear. CDR1 SQVTM and CDR2 ANQGSEA come from the germline V gene. The CDR3 sequence is 14 residues long. The V gene lost 1 base and the J gene lost 1 base, with 10 bases spanning the gap. The CDR3 nucleotides are TGCAGCGTTGAAGCGTCATGGGAGAACACTGAAGCTTTCTTT. This codes for CSVEASWENTEAFF.

The CDR3 nucleotides read TGTGCCAGCAGCTCAAGGGGCCCCGGGGAGCTGTTTTTT. Translation: CASSSRGPGELFF. The J gene is TRBJ2-2, the V gene TRBV7-8, with D maybe TRBD1 (5 bases). Trimming pared 4 bases from V and 6 bases from J, leaving 9 bases between. CDR1 is SGHVS, CDR2 FQNEAQ, per germline. The CDR3 is made up of 13 amino acids.

V is TRBV11-1 and J is TRBJ1-5; D is undetermined. Trimming pared 1 base from V and 2 bases from J, leaving 6 bases between. The germline gives CDR1 SGHAT, CDR2 FQDESV (reference sequence). This CDR3 has 14 residues. The CDR3 protein is CASSLDGGNQPQHF. Here the CDR3 DNA reads TGTGCCAGCAGCTTAGACGGCGGCAATCAGCCCCAGCATTTT.

The table lists this clone with a few counts. This rearrangement joins TRBV18 to TRBJ1-1; D might be TRBD1 (6 bases). Per germline, CDR1 KGHSH and CDR2 LQKENI. The CDR3 has 16 amino acids. The V gene lost 6 bases and the J gene lost 1 base, with 18 bases spanning the gap. CDR3 sequence (DNA): TGTGCCAGCTCCCCAGGAGCGGGGGCGGGGAACACTGAAGCTTTCTTT. This codes for CASSPGAGAGNTEAFF.

This clone was recorded once. The rearrangement joins TRBV6-5 to TRBJ1-4; D is undetermined. The germline V and J ends were trimmed by 1 base and 8 bases, with 14 bases remaining between them. This CDR3 has 15 amino acids. Per the germline V gene, CDR1 is MNHEY and CDR2 is SVGAGI. CDR3 region: CASSYLVGEGEKLFF. The CDR3 coding sequence is TGTGCCAGCAGTTACTTAGTCGGGGAAGGGGAAAAACTGTTTTTT.

This sequence joins TRBV27 and TRBJ1-6; possible D gene TRBD1, 5 bases. CDR3 length: 15 amino acids. Germline CDR1 is MNHEY and CDR2 is SMNVEV (reference sequence). V shed 3 bases and J shed 9 bases, with 15 bases lying between them. DNA for the CDR3: TGTGCCAGCAGTTTCCTGGGGGAGGGCGGTTCACCCCTCCACTTT. Amino acid sequence: CASSFLGEGGSPLHF.

This clone was observed once. The rearrangement joins TRBV3-1 (or the pseudogene TRBV3-2) to TRBJ1-2, with D tentatively TRBD1 (5 bases). Germline V gives CDR1 LGHDT, CDR2 YNNKEL (reference sequence). CDR3 length: 13 residues. The V and J ends lost 4 bases and 8 bases respectively, with 14 bases between them. CDR3 nucleotide sequence: TGTGCCAGCAGCCTCAGGGAGTCTGGCGGCTACACCTTC. Amino acid sequence: CASSLRESGGYTF.

This chain connects TRBV9 to TRBJ1-1; TRBD1 aligns across 8 bases. Germline trimming cut 3 bases from V and 6 bases from J; bases unmatched to any gene: 7. The CDR3 loop spans 14 amino acids. Germline CDR1 SGDLS, CDR2 YYNGEE. CDR3 DNA: TGTGCCAGCAGCGAGACAGGGGTTGAAGCTGAAGCTTTCTTT. Residues: CASSETGVEAEAFF. Looking up the rest from reference TRBV9 and TRBJ1-1 gives the full variable domain: DSGVTQTPKHLITATGQRVTLRCSPRSGDLSVYWYQQSLDQGLQFLIQYYNGEERAKGNILERFSAQQFPDLHSELNLSSLELGDSALYFCASSETGVEAEAFFGQGTRLTVV.

The chain combines TRBV5-4 with TRBJ1-2; perhaps TRBD1 as D (5 bases). With 0 bases removed from V and 4 bases from J, the gap between germline ends came to 13 bases. This CDR3 comprises 15 residues. Germline assignment: CDR1 SGHNT and CDR2 YYREEE (reference sequence). CDR3 residues: CASSLGVEGSYGYTF. CDR3 in DNA: TGTGCCAGCAGCTTGGGAGTGGAGGGGAGCTATGGCTACACCTTC.

The CDR3 nucleotides read TGTGCCAGCAGCGAAGACAGCTATAGCAATCAGCCCCAGCATTTT. Translation gives CASSEDSYSNQPQHF. This chain joins TRBV9 and TRBJ1-5; possible D gene TRBD1, 5 bases. This CDR3 spans 15 amino acids. The germline gives CDR1 SGDLS, CDR2 YYNGEE. Trimming pared 3 bases from V and 0 bases from J, leaving 10 bases between.

CDR3 coding DNA: TGTGCCTGGAGTCGGGGGGTCTCTGGAAACACCATATATTTT. This encodes CAWSRGVSGNTIYF. This chain links TRBV30 with TRBJ1-3, with D possibly being TRBD1 (5 bases). The CDR3 length is 14 residues. Germline lookup yields CDR1 GTSNPN and CDR2 SVGIG (reference sequence). Trimming pared 2 bases from V and 0 bases from J, leaving 8 bases between.